Each of the 17 T cell receptor beta chains below was sequenced from the same sample in a study of blood T cell repertoires in COVID-19. This table comes from immunoSEQ multiplex PCR, and its TCRdb copy is limited to in-frame clones, with some not included. The profile shows roughly 100,000 clones, around 84% of them singletons. The sample taken for sequencing was peripheral blood. The origin of the receptors is a man in his fifties or sixties with active or convalescent COVID-19.

This chain links TRBV2 with TRBJ2-7; D may be TRBD2 (6 bases). The CDR3 consists of 13 residues. Trimming removed 7 bases at V and 3 bases at J, with 13 bases between. Germline CDR1 SNHLY, CDR2 FYNNEI. The CDR3 here is CASNTGEYYEQYF. Written as DNA, the CDR3 is TGTGCCAGCAACACGGGGGAGTACTACGAGCAGTACTTC.

The CDR3 here is CASSLEAGGYNSPLHF. The CDR3 bases are TGTGCCAGCAGCTTAGAGGCAGGAGGATATAATTCACCCCTCCACTTT. The rearrangement uses TRBV11-2 and TRBJ1-6; D is ambiguous. Trimming removed 0 bases at V and 4 bases at J, with 10 bases between. CDR3 size: 16 residues. Germline V gene lookup returns CDR1 SGHAT and CDR2 FQNNGV. Full variable domain (remainder filled in from reference TRBV11-2 and TRBJ1-6): EAGVAQSPRYKIIEKRQSVAFWCNPISGHATLYWYQQILGQGPKLLIQFQNNGVVDDSQLPKDRFSAERLKGVDSTLKIQPAKLEDSAVYLCASSLEAGGYNSPLHFGNGTRLTVT.

The gene calls are TRBV30 and TRBJ1-1, with 11 bases that match TRBD1. This CDR3 spans 16 amino acids. CDR1 is GTSNPN and CDR2 is SVGIG in the germline V gene (reference sequence). Trimming cost V 5 bases and J 6 bases; bases outside gene matches: 14. CDR3 coding DNA: TGTGCCTGGTCGACCGGGACAGGGGGTTATACCCCTGAAGCTTTCTTT. Translated: CAWSTGTGGYTPEAFF.

V gene TRBV10-3 combines with J gene TRBJ2-7; 11 bases are a match to TRBD2. V lost 0 bases and J lost 2; bases outside the gene matches: 6. CDR1 is ENHRY, CDR2 SYGVKD, per germline. CDR3 length: 17 amino acids. CDR3: CAISESGPSGGPYEQYF. The CDR3 DNA reads TGTGCCATCAGTGAGTCCGGTCCTAGCGGGGGGCCCTACGAGCAGTACTTC.

The chain employs TRBV27 and TRBJ2-7; D perhaps matches TRBD1 (5 bases). The CDR3 runs to 15 residues. V was pared by 0 bases and J by 2 bases, with 11 bases between. CDR1 MNHEY and CDR2 SMNVEV come from the germline V gene (reference sequence). CDR3 residues: CASSLSGQIAYEQYF. Written as DNA, the CDR3 is TGTGCCAGCAGTTTATCGGGGCAGATTGCCTACGAGCAGTACTTC.

The chain employs TRBV6-5 and TRBJ2-4; a weak D match, TRBD2 (6 bases). The V gene lost 0 bases and the J gene lost 6 bases, with 9 bases spanning the gap. The germline CDR1 and CDR2 sequences are MNHEY and SVGAGI. There are 14 residues in the CDR3. CDR3 nucleotides: TGTGCCAGCAGTTACTCTTCCGGGGGAAACATTCAGTACTTC. It encodes CASSYSSGGNIQYF.

V usage is TRBV28 and J usage is TRBJ1-5, with 9 bases aligning to TRBD1. The germline gives CDR1 MDHEN, CDR2 SYDVKM. The CDR3 extends over 15 amino acids. The junction had 7 bases not matched to a gene; V was cut back by 7 bases and J by 3 bases. In DNA form, the CDR3 reads TGTGCCAGCAATCTCGGGACAGGGAACAATCAGCCCCAGCATTTT. Its translation is CASNLGTGNNQPQHF.

This chain uses TRBV28 with TRBJ1-2; D not resolved. Germline assignment: CDR1 MDHEN and CDR2 SYDVKM. This CDR3 has 13 amino acids. The V end was cut by 3 bases, the J end by 5 bases, with 10 bases between. CDR3 amino acids: CASSLSGGYGYTF. In DNA, the CDR3 is TGTGCCAGCAGTTTGTCGGGTGGGTATGGCTACACCTTC.

In its sample, this clone was seen once. V usage is TRBV6-6 and J usage is TRBJ2-5; D is unresolved. The germline gives CDR1 MNHNY, CDR2 SVGAGI (reference sequence). The CDR3 has 14 residues. Trimming left V 2 bases short and J 2 bases short, with 9 bases between. Here the CDR3 DNA reads TGTGCCAGCAGTTACGGCAGAAAACAAGAGACCCAGTACTTC. Translation gives CASSYGRKQETQYF.

As for this clone: This same CDR3 is encoded by further DNA sequences in the sample. The rearrangement links TRBV3-1 (or the pseudogene TRBV3-2) to TRBJ1-1; 7 bases are a match to TRBD1. V was pared by 1 base and J by 5 bases, with 4 bases of the junction left unmatched. The CDR3 sequence is 14 residues long. CDR1 is LGHDT and CDR2 is YNNKEL in the germline V gene (reference sequence). The CDR3, as DNA: TGTGCCAGCAGCCAAGGACAGGGATATACTGAAGCTTTCTTT. Translated, it gives CASSQGQGYTEAFF.

The J gene is TRBJ1-2, the V gene TRBV18; D not certain. V lost 2 bases to trimming and J lost 1 base, with 5 bases between them. This CDR3 is built from 13 residues. Germline CDR1 is KGHSH and CDR2 is LQKENI. CDR3 protein: CASSPGSNYGYTF. The CDR3 DNA is TGTGCCAGCTCACCAGGGAGTAACTATGGCTACACCTTC.

This sequence joins TRBV10-3 and TRBJ1-6; 7 nucleotides match TRBD1. The CDR3 is 12 residues long. CDR1 is ENHRY, CDR2 SYGVKD, per germline. V shed 6 bases and J 12 bases; nucleotides not matched to a gene: 5. The chain's CDR3 is CAISPGQQPLHF. CDR3 DNA sequence: TGTGCCATCAGCCCGGGACAGCAACCCCTCCACTTT.

This chain links TRBV3-1 (or the pseudogene TRBV3-2) with TRBJ1-4; 10 bases are shared with TRBD1. CDR3 length: 14 residues. The V and J ends lost 4 bases and 12 bases, in that order; junction bases with no gene match: 8. CDR1 LGHDT and CDR2 YNNKEL come from the germline V gene (reference sequence). This chain's CDR3 is CASSLDRGRGELFF. CDR3 nucleotide sequence: TGTGCCAGCAGCCTAGACAGGGGGCGAGGGGAACTGTTTTTT.

The J gene is TRBJ1-3, the V gene TRBV9, with a tentative D call TRBD1 (5 bases). The CDR3 spans 16 residues. V lost 4 bases and J 0 bases, leaving 14 bases between the germline ends. Germline assignment: CDR1 SGDLS and CDR2 YYNGEE. The CDR3 DNA reads as TGTGCCAGCAGCCTTTCACAGGACATCTCTGGAAACACCATATATTTT. This encodes CASSLSQDISGNTIYF.

V gene TRBV5-1 combines with J gene TRBJ2-7; 9 bases match TRBD2. CDR3 length: 14 amino acids. The germline V gene encodes CDR1 SGHRS and CDR2 YFSETQ. Trimming removed 4 bases from V and 0 bases from J; junction bases left unmatched: 2. CDR3 in DNA: TGCGCCAGCAGCACTAGCGGGTTCTCCTACGAGCAGTACGTC. Protein sequence: CASSTSGFSYEQYV.

The chain couples TRBV14 to TRBJ1-1, with D unclear. Germline values: CDR1 SGHDN, CDR2 FVKESK. The CDR3 is made up of 14 amino acids. V lost 0 bases, J lost 7 bases, and 12 bases lay in between. CDR3 region: CASSQEAGRGEAFF. CDR3 bases: TGTGCCAGCAGCCAAGAGGCAGGCCGGGGTGAAGCTTTCTTT.

V and J are TRBV12-5 and TRBJ1-5; no clear D gene. The CDR3 has 12 amino acids. The V end was cut by 6 bases, the J end by 5 bases, with 8 bases between. Germline lookup yields CDR1 LGHNT and CDR2 FRNRAP. Written as DNA, the CDR3 is TGTGCTAGTGGGGTCCTAGATCAGCCCCAGCATTTT. Its protein product is CASGVLDQPQHF.